These 30 T cell receptor beta chains were all obtained from the same sample, sequenced in a study of T cells after yellow fever vaccination. TCRdb reprocessed the 5' RACE reads with MiXCR, giving one entry per CDR3 protein. The sample carries about 260,000 distinct CDR3 sequences, over 4.5% recorded once. The sample was CD4+ T cells sorted from PBMCs, taken on the day of the yellow fever booster vaccination. The receptors derive from a young man who received the YFV17D yellow fever vaccine.

This chain connects TRBV7-9 to TRBJ2-7, with D perhaps matching TRBD1 or TRBD2 (5 bases each). This CDR3 region has 13 residues. Trimming pared 0 bases from V and 7 bases from J, leaving 10 bases between. The V gene's germline CDR1 is SEHNR and CDR2 FQNEAQ (reference sequence). The CDR3 nucleotides are TGTGCCAGCAGCTTAGCAGGGACCCTAGAGCAGTACTTC. Protein product: CASSLAGTLEQYF.

The CDR3 loop reads CASSNPGTLGETQYF. The CDR3 DNA reads TGCGCCAGCAGCAACCCCGGGACTCTGGGGGAGACCCAGTACTTC. The rearrangement links TRBV5-1 to TRBJ2-5; D perhaps matches TRBD2 (6 bases). V lost 4 bases, J lost 5 bases, and 18 bases lay in between. The CDR3 runs 15 residues. Germline lookup yields CDR1 SGHRS and CDR2 YFSETQ.

This clonotype was recorded at least ten times. The V and J genes are TRBV20-1 and TRBJ2-3; weak D call: TRBD2 (6 bases). The CDR3 has 14 amino acids. Germline values: CDR1 DFQATT, CDR2 SNEGSKA (reference sequence). Trimming took 4 bases from V and 4 from J, leaving 15 bases between them. The CDR3 protein is CSATRGRNADTQYF. In nucleotides, the CDR3 is TGCAGTGCTACACGGGGGAGGAATGCAGATACGCAGTATTTT.

This clonotype was observed many times. The rearrangement joins TRBV6-1 to TRBJ2-7; D is possibly TRBD1 (6 bases). There are 14 residues in the CDR3. In germline, CDR1 is MNHNS, CDR2 SASEGT. The ends were cut back, 3 bases at V and 3 bases at J, with 12 bases in the middle. CDR3 bases: TGTGCCAGCAGTGACAGGACAGTTCTCTACGAGCAGTACGTC. Its translation is CASSDRTVLYEQYV.

This clonotype was detected only a few times. This chain joins TRBV4-1 and TRBJ1-4; D may be TRBD1 (5 bases). Trimming cost V 5 bases and J 8 bases, with 18 bases left between them. This CDR3 is built from 15 residues. From germline, CDR1 is MGHRA and CDR2 YSYEKL. The chain's CDR3 is CASSAGTLQGEKLFF. DNA for the CDR3: TGCGCCAGCAGCGCTGGGACCCTGCAAGGAGAAAAACTGTTTTTT.

This clonotype was seen ten or more times. This chain connects TRBV7-2 to TRBJ2-1; D is ambiguous. The CDR3 length is 15 residues. V was pared by 5 bases and J by 0 bases, with 11 bases between. From germline, CDR1 is SGHTA and CDR2 FQGNSA. CDR3 sequence reads: CASSPQRSSYNEQFF. The CDR3 DNA reads TGTGCCAGCAGCCCCCAGAGGAGCTCCTACAATGAGCAGTTCTTC.

This clonotype was seen repeatedly, ten times or more. This chain joins TRBV5-1 and TRBJ2-2; D possibly corresponds to TRBD2 (6 bases). The V end was cut by 5 bases, the J end by 4 bases, with 27 bases between. CDR3 length: 19 amino acids. The germline CDR1 and CDR2 sequences are SGHRS and YFSETQ. CDR3 sequence (DNA): TGCGCCAGCAGTAGTAGTGTGACCGAACTAGCCTCGAGCACCGGGGAGCTGTTTTTT. This sequence encodes CASSSSVTELASSTGELFF.

There are a few counts of this clonotype. The genes are TRBV5-1 and TRBJ1-4, with a tentative D call TRBD1 (5 bases). From germline, CDR1 is SGHRS and CDR2 YFSETQ. V gave up 2 bases and J gave up 6 bases, with 11 bases separating them. CDR3 length equals 14 residues. The CDR3 here is CASSFGQGDEKLFF. In DNA, the CDR3 is TGCGCCAGCAGCTTTGGTCAGGGAGATGAAAAACTGTTTTTT.

The genes are TRBV20-1 and TRBJ2-5, with a tentative D call TRBD1 (6 bases). Germline-derived CDR1 and CDR2 are DFQATT and SNEGSKA (reference sequence). The CDR3 covers 13 residues. V was cut by 5 bases and J by 4 bases, with 14 bases left in between. CDR3 coding DNA: TGCAGTGCTTACAGGGAAAGGGGAGAGACCCAGTACTTC. As protein: CSAYRERGETQYF.

This clonotype was seen just once. The gene calls are TRBV9 and TRBJ1-2; D unresolved. Germline V gene lookup returns CDR1 SGDLS and CDR2 YYNGEE. Trimming took 0 bases from V and 0 from J, leaving 6 bases between them. The CDR3 totals 14 residues. The DNA for the CDR3 is TGTGCCAGCAGCGTAGCTTTGGCTAACTATGGCTACACCTTC. Protein product: CASSVALANYGYTF. Based on the CDR3 plus reference TRBV9 and TRBJ1-2, the full variable domain is DSGVTQTPKHLITATGQRVTLRCSPRSGDLSVYWYQQSLDQGLQFLIQYYNGEERAKGNILERFSAQQFPDLHSELNLSSLELGDSALYFCASSVALANYGYTFGSGTRLTVV.

This clonotype has at least ten counts. This chain uses TRBV4-1 with TRBJ2-3, with 8 bases identical to TRBD2. CDR1 and CDR2 (germline): MGHRA, YSYEKL. This CDR3 contains 20 residues. V shed 0 bases, J shed 3 bases, and the junction held 17 bases outside the gene matches. Here the CDR3 reads CASSQDRLRVEGGGTDTQYF. The CDR3 coding sequence is TGCGCCAGCAGCCAAGATCGTCTCAGGGTGGAAGGCGGGGGGACAGATACGCAGTATTTT.

This clonotype has a count of ten or more. J is TRBJ2-5 and V is TRBV25-1, with D hard to call. Germline CDR1 is MGHDK and CDR2 is SYGVNS. V lost 2 bases and J 5 bases, leaving 15 bases between the germline ends. CDR3 length equals 15 residues. In nucleotides, the CDR3 is TGTGCCAGCAGTGAACCAGGAGCTCGCCCTGAGACCCAGTACTTC. The encoded protein is CASSEPGARPETQYF. Looking up the rest from reference TRBV25-1 and TRBJ2-5 gives the full variable domain: EADIYQTPRYLVIGTGKKITLECSQTMGHDKMYWYQQDPGMELHLIHYSYGVNSTEKGDLSSESTVSRIRTEHFPLTLESARPSHTSQYLCASSEPGARPETQYFGPGTRLLVL.

The CDR3 bases are TGTGCCAGCAGCTCTGACGACTACGGGGAGCAGTACTTC. The encoded protein is CASSSDDYGEQYF. The chain has TRBV7-6 and TRBJ2-7; possibly TRBD2 for D (5 bases). V was pared by 4 bases and J by 7 bases, with 14 bases between. This CDR3 is 13 amino acids long. Germline loops: CDR1 SGHVS, CDR2 FNYEAQ.

This clonotype showed up just a few times. This chain links TRBV20-1 with TRBJ2-3; D perhaps matches TRBD1 (5 bases). This CDR3 has 15 amino acids. The V gene's germline CDR1 is DFQATT and CDR2 SNEGSKA (reference sequence). Trimming took off 0 bases at V and 3 bases at J, with 13 bases between the two ends. In nucleotides, the CDR3 is TGCAGTGCTAGAGATCCGAGTAAGGGGACAGATACGCAGTATTTT. This gives the protein CSARDPSKGTDTQYF.

The rearrangement uses TRBV6-1 and TRBJ2-6; D ambiguous. The CDR3 length is 15 residues. Trimming took off 5 bases at V and 0 bases at J, with 8 bases between the two ends. In germline, CDR1 is MNHNS, CDR2 SASEGT. The CDR3, as DNA: TGTGCCAGCAGTCGCCGCACCTCTGGGGCCAACGTCCTGACTTTC. It encodes CASSRRTSGANVLTF.

This rearrangement joins TRBV10-3 to TRBJ2-5, with 8 bases fitting TRBD1. CDR1 ENHRY and CDR2 SYGVKD come from the germline V gene. CDR3 length: 12 residues. V gave up 6 bases and J gave up 4 bases; unmatched junction bases: 1. The CDR3 DNA reads as TGTGCCATCAGGGGGACAGGAGAGACCCAGTACTTC. Translating gives CAIRGTGETQYF.

CDR3 amino acids: CASSLNQAALGDEQYF. DNA for the CDR3: TGCGCCAGCAGCTTGAATCAGGCCGCCCTCGGGGACGAGCAGTACTTC. The rearrangement uses TRBV5-1 and TRBJ2-7, with a possible D match to TRBD2 (5 bases). Germline V gene lookup returns CDR1 SGHRS and CDR2 YFSETQ. The CDR3 has 16 amino acids. Trimming left V 1 base short and J 5 bases short, with 19 bases between.

Many counts were recorded for this clonotype. The chain couples TRBV2 to TRBJ2-7; TRBD2 agrees at 10 bases. Germline values: CDR1 SNHLY, CDR2 FYNNEI. The junction had 1 base not matched to a gene; V was cut back by 5 bases and J by 0 bases. The CDR3 contains 14 residues. CDR3 in DNA: TGTGCCAGCAGTCGGACTAGCGGCTCCTACGAGCAGTACTTC. Translation: CASSRTSGSYEQYF.

The chain uses TRBV27 and TRBJ2-6; D perhaps matches TRBD1 (5 bases). Germline CDR1 and CDR2: MNHEY and SMNVEV (reference sequence). The CDR3 runs 15 residues. V lost 8 bases and J 1 base, leaving 12 bases between the germline ends. This chain's CDR3 is CASATSGSGANVLTF. The DNA for the CDR3 is TGTGCCAGCGCCACATCAGGGTCTGGGGCCAACGTCCTGACTTTC.

The CDR3 here is CASSFPRGGETQYF. CDR3 coding DNA: TGTGCCAGCAGCTTTCCCCGCGGGGGCGAGACCCAGTACTTC. The chain combines TRBV11-1 with TRBJ2-5; a possible D gene is TRBD2 (7 bases). Trimming cost V 3 bases and J 5 bases, with 13 bases left between them. The germline gives CDR1 SGHAT, CDR2 FQDESV (reference sequence). The CDR3 is made up of 14 amino acids.

The chain employs TRBV5-1 and TRBJ2-2; possible D gene TRBD2, 6 bases. The CDR3 totals 15 residues. Germline V CDR1 and CDR2: SGHRS, YFSETQ. V lost 3 bases to trimming and J lost 5 bases, with 14 bases between them. In nucleotides, the CDR3 is TGCGCCAGCAGCTCCCGATCAGGGAGGACCGGGGAGCTGTTTTTT. This codes for CASSSRSGRTGELFF.

This clonotype came up a few times. V and J are TRBV9 and TRBJ2-3, with TRBD1 identical over 7 bases. V lost 1 base to trimming and J lost 2 bases; unmatched junction nucleotides: 7. The CDR3 has 16 amino acids. Per germline, CDR1 SGDLS and CDR2 YYNGEE. CDR3 sequence (DNA): TGTGCCAGCAGCGTATCCGGGACAGCCTACACAGATACGCAGTATTTT. Amino acid sequence: CASSVSGTAYTDTQYF.

This clonotype turned up a few times. The V call is TRBV6-2 or TRBV6-3, the J call TRBJ2-7, with D possibly being TRBD1 (5 bases). There are 13 residues in the CDR3. V lost 2 bases, J lost 3 bases, and 8 bases lay in between. CDR1 and CDR2 (germline): MNHEY, SVGEGT. CDR3 DNA sequence: TGTGCCAGCAGTTACCGGACAAGCTACGAGCAGTACTTC. It is translated as CASSYRTSYEQYF.

The V call is TRBV15, the J call TRBJ1-2; TRBD1 is a possible D gene (6 bases). Germline V gene sequence: CDR1 LNHNV, CDR2 YYDKDF (reference sequence). The CDR3 loop spans 13 amino acids. Trimming shortened V by 5 bases and J by 4 bases, and 11 bases separated the two germline ends. CDR3 loop: CATSGQGLYGYTF. In DNA, the CDR3 is TGTGCCACCAGCGGCCAGGGGCTCTATGGCTACACCTTC.

The gene calls are TRBV6-2 or TRBV6-3 and TRBJ1-6; D is unresolved. This CDR3 contains 15 residues. The V gene's germline CDR1 is MNHEY and CDR2 SVGEGT. With 0 bases removed from V and 6 bases from J, the gap between germline ends came to 9 bases. CDR3 protein: CASSYSRVSNSPLHF. CDR3 coding DNA: TGTGCCAGCAGTTACTCGAGGGTTTCTAATTCACCCCTCCACTTT.

This clonotype has only a few counts. The chain joins TRBV29-1 to TRBJ2-1; D perhaps matches TRBD1 (5 bases). V was pared by 6 bases and J by 12 bases, with 15 bases between. This CDR3 is 11 amino acids long. Germline-derived CDR1 and CDR2 are SQVTM and ANQGSEA. The CDR3 is CSVGDSRVQFF. The CDR3, as DNA: TGCAGCGTCGGCGACAGCAGGGTGCAGTTCTTC.

This clonotype was recorded a few times. CDR3: CASRLAAGREQFF. DNA of the CDR3: TGTGCCAGCAGGCTGGCGGCGGGACGGGAGCAGTTCTTC. The chain links TRBV6-5 to TRBJ2-1; the D gene is possibly TRBD2 (6 bases). Germline-derived CDR1 and CDR2 are MNHEY and SVGAGI. V lost 6 bases to trimming and J lost 10 bases, with 16 bases between them. The CDR3 totals 13 residues.

This clonotype was counted a few times. The chain joins TRBV27 to TRBJ1-4; weak D call: TRBD1 (5 bases). The V end lost 3 bases, the J end lost 2 bases, and 13 bases lay between the germline ends. Germline assignment: CDR1 MNHEY and CDR2 SMNVEV (reference sequence). The CDR3 length is 16 residues. The CDR3 DNA is TGTGCCAGCAGTTTCGGTCAGGGTGGGACTAATGAAAAACTGTTTTTT. Amino acid sequence: CASSFGQGGTNEKLFF.

This chain uses TRBV28 with TRBJ2-7; 12 bases map to TRBD2. Germline V lookup: CDR1 MDHEN, CDR2 SYDVKM. Trimming cost V 4 bases and J 3 bases; bases outside gene matches: 1. CDR3 length: 14 amino acids. The CDR3 here is CASSWTSGVYEQYV. The CDR3 DNA sequence: TGTGCCAGCAGTTGGACTAGCGGGGTCTACGAGCAGTACGTC.

This clonotype has more than one count but fewer than ten. The chain uses TRBV5-1 and TRBJ2-5, with 13 bases that match TRBD2. In germline, CDR1 is SGHRS, CDR2 YFSETQ. Trimming took 4 bases from V and 5 from J; bases not matched to a gene: 8. The CDR3 extends over 16 amino acids. CDR3 protein: CASSPRLAGGLETQYF. The CDR3 DNA is TGCGCCAGCAGCCCACGACTAGCGGGGGGCCTCGAGACCCAGTACTTC. The variable domain in full, with the rest retrieved from reference TRBV5-1 and TRBJ2-5, is KAGVTQTPRYLIKTRGQQVTLSCSPISGHRSVSWYQQTPGQGLQFLFEYFSETQRNKGNFPGRFSGRQFSNSRSEMNVSTLELGDSALYLCASSPRLAGGLETQYFGPGTRLLVL.